Listed below are T cell receptor beta chains from one sample, sequenced in a study of shared clonotypes between healthy human individuals. Profiled with immunoSEQ multiplex PCR; TCRdb holds only in-frame clones, not every one. The table records hundreds of thousands of clones, roughly three quarters of them present only once. The sample taken for sequencing was PBMCs. The receptors come from a woman aged 40-49 years in good health. Some clones in this sample may be carry-over from other donors' samples. The CDR3 runs from the conserved cysteine through the conserved F or W. The D gene is left open where the match is weak.

D	V	J	CDR3	DNA
TRBD2	TRBV2	TRBJ2-1	CASSERTSSQNEQFF	TGTGCCAGCAGTGAACGGACTAGTAGTCAGAATGAGCAGTTCTTC
NA	TRBV2	TRBJ1-1	CASSFFTNWEDTEAFF	TGTGCCAGCAGTTTTTTCACTAATTGGGAGGACACTGAAGCTTTCTTT
TRBD1	TRBV28	TRBJ2-7	CASGGYRGYEQYF	TGTGCCAGCGGTGGGTACAGGGGGTACGAGCAGTACTTC
NA	TRBV9	TRBJ2-7	CASSPLVVGRPYEQYF	TGTGCCAGCAGCCCCCTCGTGGTAGGGAGGCCCTACGAGCAGTACTTC
NA	TRBV7-2	TRBJ2-7	CASSLSYPPYEQYF	TGTGCCAGCAGCTTATCTTACCCCCCTTACGAGCAGTACTTC
NA	TRBV19	TRBJ2-5	CASSIRARETQYF	TGTGCCAGTAGTATAAGGGCTCGGGAGACCCAGTACTTC
TRBD2	TRBV7-2	TRBJ2-7	CASTTGGTSGGCYEQYF	TGTGCCAGCACCACGGGAGGGACTAGTGGGGGATGCTACGAGCAGTACTTC
NA	TRBV18	TRBJ2-6	CASSPTGFSGANVLTF	TGTGCCAGCTCTCCTACCGGGTTTTCTGGGGCCAACGTCCTGACTTTC
TRBD2	TRBV11-3	TRBJ2-1	CASSLGPLAGPGNEQFF	TGTGCCAGCAGCTTAGGACCCCTAGCGGGACCTGGCAATGAGCAGTTCTTC
TRBD1	TRBV7-8	TRBJ2-7	CASSSSGTGGDEQYF	TGTGCCAGCAGCTCAAGCGGGACAGGGGGTGACGAGCAGTACTTC
NA	TRBV28	TRBJ1-1	CASSLGKGPPAFF	TGTGCCAGCAGTTTGGGAAAGGGGCCGCCAGCTTTCTTT
NA	TRBV7-9	TRBJ1-1	CASSLGGSNTEAFF	TGTGCCAGCAGCTTAGGGGGATCGAACACTGAAGCTTTCTTT
TRBD2	TRBV5-1	TRBJ2-4	CASSLDRDLADIQYF	TGCGCCAGCAGCTTGGACCGGGACCTAGCGGACATTCAGTACTTC
NA	TRBV5-1	TRBJ2-2	CASSRDGNTGELFF	TGCGCCAGCAGCCGGGACGGGAACACCGGGGAGCTGTTTTTT
TRBD2	TRBV11-3	TRBJ2-7	CASSLDREGRELLGYYEQYF	TGTGCCAGCAGCTTAGATCGGGAGGGAAGAGAATTGCTAGGGTACTACGAGCAGTACTTC